Following are 31 T cell receptor beta chains from one sample sequenced in a study of regulatory T cells in long-lasting Graves disease. Time point noted: persistent/refractory GD, antithyroid drugs over 5 years with positive TRAb. Making the TCR library involved RNA that had been extracted from PBMCs. Arm-PCR with iRepertoire HTBI primers amplified the CDR3 regions for these TCR beta libraries. TCRdb processed the multiplex PCR reads anew with MiXCR; each CDR3 protein has one entry. The table shows a few hundred thousand distinct CDR3 sequences, with roughly 23% occurring only once. The sequencing here drew on peripheral blood mononuclear cells (PBMCs), taken when the disease was refractory, from a patient treated with antithyroid drugs. These receptors were collected from a woman between 40 and 50 years old with Graves disease.

The V gene is TRBV6-1, the J gene TRBJ2-7, with unresolved D. This CDR3 is 15 amino acids long. Germline CDR1 and CDR2: MNHNS and SASEGT. V lost 5 bases to trimming and J lost 2 bases, with 16 bases between them. In DNA form, the CDR3 reads TGTGCCAGCAGTCCTATCCCCACCCCCACCTACGAGCAGTACTTC. Translating it yields CASSPIPTPTYEQYF.

Ten or more counts support this clonotype. This sequence joins TRBV28 and TRBJ1-1; weak D call: TRBD1 (6 bases). V lost 6 bases, J lost 2 bases, and 13 bases lay in between. CDR1 MDHEN and CDR2 SYDVKM come from the germline V gene. The CDR3 has 14 amino acids. Written as DNA, the CDR3 is TGTGCCAGCAGCTGGGACACCTTCAACACTGAAGCTTTCTTT. This gives the protein CASSWDTFNTEAFF.

This clonotype has ten or more counts. The J gene is TRBJ2-2, the V gene TRBV6-2 or TRBV6-3, with a weak D call TRBD2 (6 bases). The germline V gene encodes CDR1 MNHEY and CDR2 SVGEGT. The germline V and J ends were trimmed by 2 bases and 7 bases, with 23 bases remaining between them. The CDR3 extends over 18 amino acids. The CDR3, as DNA: TGTGCCAGCAGTTACCAACCCGCAATCCTAGCGCTAAACGGGGAGCTGTTTTTT. This codes for CASSYQPAILALNGELFF.

The sample holds one count of this clonotype. One base away lies a much larger clone, so this may be a sequencing read error. The chain carries TRBV7-2 and TRBJ2-5; 9 nucleotides line up with TRBD2. CDR1 is SGHTA, CDR2 FQGNSA, per germline. V was clipped by 8 bases and J by 7 bases; unmatched bases: 11. The CDR3 consists of 14 residues. CDR3: CASGTGTSRGTQYF. CDR3 coding DNA: TGTGCCAGCGGTACCGGGACTAGCAGAGGGACCCAGTACTTC.

The rearrangement links TRBV18 to TRBJ1-1, with D unclear. Germline V gene sequence: CDR1 KGHSH, CDR2 LQKENI. V shed 1 base and J shed 4 bases, with 19 bases lying between them. The CDR3 runs 17 residues. The CDR3 loop is CASSPRRSSVSITEAFF. The CDR3, as DNA: TGTGCCAGCTCACCACGTCGGAGTTCTGTATCGATCACTGAAGCTTTCTTT.

This clonotype was recorded at least ten times. The chain recombines TRBV2 with TRBJ2-7; D not resolved. CDR3 length: 13 residues. Germline lookup yields CDR1 SNHLY and CDR2 FYNNEI. The V gene lost 8 bases and the J gene lost 1 base, with 12 bases spanning the gap. For the CDR3, the DNA is TGTGCCAGCTGGTGGTCGGAGTCCTACGAGCAGTACTTC. Amino acid sequence: CASWWSESYEQYF.

In this sample, this clonotype turned up many times. The chain uses TRBV6-2 or TRBV6-3 and TRBJ2-7; 7 positions match TRBD1. The CDR3 extends over 15 amino acids. The V gene end was trimmed by 4 bases and the J gene end by 6 bases; junction bases not matched to a gene: 12. Germline CDR1 reads MNHEY; CDR2 reads SVGEGT. The CDR3 DNA reads TGTGCCAGCAGTTCGACCGGGACAGCCGCACGCGAGCAGTACTTC. Translated, it gives CASSSTGTAAREQYF.

In its sample, this clonotype was seen many times. The chain combines TRBV5-1 with TRBJ2-6; weak D call: TRBD2 (5 bases). V was shortened by 1 base and J by 2 bases, with 10 bases between the two germline ends. The germline gives CDR1 SGHRS, CDR2 YFSETQ. CDR3 length: 16 residues. The CDR3, as DNA: TGCGCCAGCAGCTTGAATTTGAGGGCTGGGGCCAACGTCCTGACTTTC. This codes for CASSLNLRAGANVLTF.

The genes are TRBV14 and TRBJ2-1; D ambiguous. Germline loops: CDR1 SGHDN, CDR2 FVKESK. The CDR3 consists of 11 residues. The V end was cut by 5 bases, the J end by 9 bases, with 8 bases between. CDR3 coding DNA: TGTGCCAGCAGCAGCCAGGTTGAGCAGTTCTTC. Its protein is CASSSQVEQFF.

This clonotype was seen at least ten times. The rearrangement uses TRBV7-8 and TRBJ2-2, with 10 bases aligning to TRBD2. CDR1 and CDR2 (germline): SGHVS, FQNEAQ. This CDR3 spans 16 amino acids. After removal of 5 bases from V and 0 bases from J, the junction contained 3 bases not matched to a gene. DNA of the CDR3: TGTGCCAGCAGCGAAACTAGCGGGGCGAACACCGGGGAGCTGTTTTTT. The encoded protein is CASSETSGANTGELFF.

V usage is TRBV5-6 and J usage is TRBJ2-7, with 8 nucleotides matching TRBD1. V shed 4 bases, J shed 6 bases, and the junction held 9 bases outside the gene matches. The CDR3 consists of 14 residues. Germline-derived CDR1 and CDR2 are SGHDT and YYEEEE. CDR3 in DNA: TGTGCCAGCAGCGCGGGGACAGGACCTTTCGAGCAGTACTTC. Translation: CASSAGTGPFEQYF. Full variable domain (remainder filled in from reference TRBV5-6 and TRBJ2-7): DAGVTQSPTHLIKTRGQQVTLRCSPKSGHDTVSWYQQALGQGPQFIFQYYEEEERQRGNFPDRFSGHQFPNYSSELNVNALLLGDSALYLCASSAGTGPFEQYFGPGTRLTVT.

This clonotype has a count of ten or more. DNA for the CDR3: TGTGCCAGCAGCTTAGAGGCCCGTCTCCGCTCTGGGGCCAACGTCCTGACTTTC. This gives the protein CASSLEARLRSGANVLTF. The chain couples TRBV11-1 to TRBJ2-6; D call uncertain. Germline-derived CDR1 and CDR2 are SGHAT and FQDESV (reference sequence). The CDR3 loop spans 18 amino acids. The V end lost 1 base, the J end lost 0 bases, and 13 bases lay between the germline ends.

This clonotype has more than one count but fewer than ten. The chain couples TRBV20-1 to TRBJ1-5, with a tentative D call TRBD1 (6 bases). The germline V and J ends were trimmed by 4 bases and 4 bases, with 14 bases remaining between them. This CDR3 has 14 amino acids. Germline V gene sequence: CDR1 DFQATT, CDR2 SNEGSKA (reference sequence). The CDR3 region has the DNA TGCAGTGCTATTCAAGGGGGATGGAATCAGCCCCAGCATTTT. This codes for CSAIQGGWNQPQHF.

The chain links TRBV3-1 to TRBJ1-2; D perhaps matches TRBD1 (6 bases). There are 14 residues in the CDR3. Germline V gene data show CDR1 as LGHDT and CDR2 as YNNKEL (reference sequence). The V gene lost 4 bases and the J gene lost 4 bases, with 13 bases spanning the gap. CDR3 amino acids: CASSPSNRVYGYTF. The CDR3 region has the DNA TGTGCCAGCAGCCCCTCCAACAGGGTCTATGGCTACACCTTC.

In this sample, this clonotype turned up many times. V is TRBV20-1 and J is TRBJ2-7; weak D call: TRBD1 (5 bases). Trimming pared 5 bases from V and 2 bases from J, leaving 13 bases between. The germline V gene has CDR1 DFQATT and CDR2 SNEGSKA (reference sequence). The CDR3 has 13 residues. In DNA form, the CDR3 reads TGCAGTGCTGTCCAGGGCGCACCCTACGAGCAGTACTTC. Translating it yields CSAVQGAPYEQYF.

This clonotype occurred many times. The V call is TRBV28, the J call TRBJ2-7; TRBD2 matches 7 bases. CDR1 MDHEN and CDR2 SYDVKM come from the germline V gene. CDR3 length equals 15 residues. Trimming took 2 bases from V and 2 from J; bases not matched to a gene: 6. This chain's CDR3 is CASSLRTRIPYEQYF. In DNA form, the CDR3 reads TGTGCCAGCAGTTTAAGGACTAGAATCCCCTACGAGCAGTACTTC.

This clonotype was counted many times. The V gene is TRBV11-2, the J gene TRBJ1-4, with TRBD1 as a possible D gene (5 bases). V lost 5 bases and J 5 bases, leaving 12 bases between the germline ends. The CDR3 has 14 amino acids. Per germline, CDR1 SGHAT and CDR2 FQNNGV. CDR3 sequence: CASSPSRQNEKLFF. The CDR3 DNA reads TGTGCCAGCAGCCCCAGTCGACAGAATGAAAAACTGTTTTTT.

This clonotype was counted between two and nine times. The gene calls are TRBV18 and TRBJ1-4, with a possible D match to TRBD1 (6 bases). V lost 4 bases and J lost 7, with 10 bases in between. The germline CDR1 and CDR2 sequences are KGHSH and LQKENI. The CDR3 covers 13 residues. The DNA for the CDR3 is TGTGCCAGCTCACTACAGGGCGGTGAAAAACTGTTTTTT. Encoded protein: CASSLQGGEKLFF.

CDR3 region: CASTQDGPLNTEAFF. The DNA of the CDR3 is TGTGCCAGCACCCAGGACGGACCTCTGAACACTGAAGCTTTCTTT. The chain joins TRBV6-1 to TRBJ1-1; no reliable D call. The germline V and J ends were trimmed by 7 bases and 0 bases, with 15 bases remaining between them. The V gene's germline CDR1 is MNHNS and CDR2 SASEGT. The CDR3 has 15 amino acids.

J is TRBJ1-2 and V is TRBV12-3 or TRBV12-4; D is undetermined. The CDR3 has 13 amino acids. Deletions cut 3 bases from V and 6 bases from J, with 11 bases between. CDR3 region: CASSFDPDHGYTF. As DNA, the CDR3 is TGTGCCAGCAGTTTTGACCCGGACCATGGCTACACCTTC.

This clonotype came up many times. J is TRBJ1-1 and V is TRBV27, with TRBD1 matching 7 bases. CDR1 is MNHEY, CDR2 SMNVEV, per germline (reference sequence). This CDR3 comprises 14 residues. The V and J ends lost 5 bases and 3 bases, in that order; junction bases with no gene match: 6. The CDR3: CASSPWTGDTEAFF. CDR3 bases: TGTGCCAGCAGTCCCTGGACAGGTGACACTGAAGCTTTCTTT.

The V gene is TRBV6-1, the J gene TRBJ2-2; TRBD2 matches at 13 bases. V lost 8 bases to trimming and J lost 0 bases; unmatched junction nucleotides: 6. This CDR3 has 17 amino acids. CDR1 is MNHNS, CDR2 SASEGT, per germline. The CDR3 protein is CASAPGLAGPNTGELFF. The CDR3 nucleotides are TGTGCCAGCGCACCGGGACTAGCGGGACCGAACACCGGGGAGCTGTTTTTT.

This clonotype has a handful of counts. The V gene is TRBV18, the J gene TRBJ2-7; either TRBD1 or TRBD2 may supply D (6 bases each). The CDR3 covers 14 residues. V was cut by 6 bases and J by 3 bases, with 15 bases left in between. From germline, CDR1 is KGHSH and CDR2 LQKENI. CDR3 nucleotides: TGTGCCAGCTCCCGGGGGCACAGTCACTACGAGCAGTACTTC. This encodes CASSRGHSHYEQYF.

Worth noting for this clonotype: A read error may explain this, as a much larger clone is one base away. The chain employs TRBV20-1 and TRBJ2-7, with D possibly called TRBD1 or TRBD2 (5 bases each). The CDR3 runs to 12 residues. CDR1 and CDR2 from the germline V gene are DFQATT and SNEGSKA (reference sequence). The CDR3 DNA reads TGCAGTGGGTCCGGGGACGCCTACGGGCAGTACTTC. Protein sequence: CSGSGDAYGQYF.

This clonotype was recorded at least ten times. Written as DNA, the CDR3 is TGTGCCAGCAGTTCAGGGGTGGTTGGAGAGACCCAGTACTTC. Its translation is CASSSGVVGETQYF. The chain carries TRBV28 and TRBJ2-5; D might be TRBD1 (6 bases). V shed 4 bases and J shed 4 bases, with 13 bases lying between them. The germline CDR1 and CDR2 sequences are MDHEN and SYDVKM. CDR3 size: 14 residues.

This clonotype was recorded at least ten times. This chain joins TRBV11-2 and TRBJ2-7; possible D gene TRBD2, 6 bases. The V and J ends lost 4 bases and 3 bases respectively, with 19 bases between them. Germline V gene lookup returns CDR1 SGHAT and CDR2 FQNNGV. The CDR3 is 16 amino acids. The CDR3 coding sequence is TGTGCCAGCAGCTCCCTGGGAGGTTTGCGGGACTACGAGCAGTACTTC. Residues: CASSSLGGLRDYEQYF.

This clonotype came up many times. The rearrangement uses TRBV28 and TRBJ1-2, with 10 bases that match TRBD1. The CDR3 consists of 16 residues. The ends lost 4 bases at V and 3 bases at J; junction bases unmatched: 8. Per germline, CDR1 MDHEN and CDR2 SYDVKM. The CDR3 loop is CASSSAPGTGDYGYTF. The CDR3, as DNA: TGTGCCAGCAGTTCCGCGCCCGGGACAGGGGACTATGGCTACACCTTC.

For this clonotype: A read error may produce the germline difference seen at one junction end. This chain joins TRBV20-1 and TRBJ2-5; TRBD2 might be the D (5 bases). This CDR3 has 11 amino acids. The germline V gene has CDR1 DFQATT and CDR2 SNEGSKA (reference sequence). The CDR3 DNA sequence: TGCAGTGCTAACCGGGGTGAGACCCAGCACTTC. It is translated as CSANRGETQHF.

On this clonotype itself: A much larger clone sits a single nucleotide away, making a read error possible. V usage is TRBV6-1 and J usage is TRBJ2-7; TRBD2 matches at 11 bases. Per germline, CDR1 MNHNS and CDR2 SASEGT. The CDR3 is made up of 15 amino acids. The CDR3 protein is CASRRTSGSSYGQYF. The CDR3 coding sequence is TGTGCCAGCAGACGAACTAGCGGGAGTTCTTACGGGCAGTACTTC.

The sample holds a few counts of this clonotype. This may be a read error: a much more frequent sequence differs by one nucleotide. CDR3: CASSIFGGQYF. The CDR3 DNA reads as TGTGCCAGTAGTATCTTCGGCGGGCAGTACTTC. This chain connects TRBV19 to TRBJ2-7; no firm D call. V gave up 3 bases and J gave up 9 bases, with 9 bases separating them. The CDR3 sequence is 11 residues long. CDR1 LNHDA and CDR2 SQIVND come from the germline V gene (reference sequence).

This clonotype was seen ten or more times. This sequence joins TRBV20-1 and TRBJ2-7; 9 nucleotides align to TRBD1. This CDR3 is built from 14 residues. The germline V gene encodes CDR1 DFQATT and CDR2 SNEGSKA (reference sequence). After removal of 6 bases from V and 2 bases from J, the junction contained 8 bases not matched to a gene. CDR3 protein: CSAKRGQGAYEQYF. CDR3 bases: TGCAGTGCCAAGAGGGGACAGGGAGCCTACGAGCAGTACTTC.